This T cell receptor (beta chain) came from a study of blood T cell repertoires in COVID-19. CDR1 and CDR2 from the germline V gene are KGHSH and LQKENI. CDR3 size: 15 residues. The V end was cut by 3 bases, the J end by 1 base, with 12 bases between. The data were produced by immunoSEQ multiplex PCR, yet TCRdb's version contains in-frame clones alone and is incomplete. The data show roughly 34,000 clones, 80% to 95% seen once. The origin of this receptor is an elderly man with acute or convalescent COVID-19. The sample consisted of peripheral blood. The rearrangement joins TRBV18 to TRBJ1-1, with D perhaps matching TRBD1 (5 bases). The CDR3 DNA reads as TGTGCCAGCTCACCGAGTGGGGCAGCGAACACTGAAGCTTTCTTT. Amino acid sequence: CASSPSGAANTEAFF. Full variable domain (rest looked up from reference TRBV18 and TRBJ1-1): NAGVMQNPRHLVRRRGQEARLRCSPMKGHSHVYWYRQLPEEGLKFMVYLQKENIIDESGMPKERFSAEFPKEGPSILRIQQVVRGDSAAYFCASSPSGAANTEAFFGQGTRLTVV.